The clone carrying this T cell receptor (beta chain) appeared many times. Its antigen is unidentified. TCR beta CDR3 region amplification was performed from RNA transcripts. HTBI primers were used for first-round RT-PCR of the TCR CDR3. TCRdb fed the multiplex PCR reads into MiXCR, producing one record per CDR3 protein. This sample has fewer than 350,000 distinct CDR3 sequences, with roughly 18% found just once. The CDR3 runs 10 residues. Germline V lookup: CDR1 SNHLY, CDR2 FYNNEI. Between the trimmed V and J ends, which lost 5 bases and 8 bases, there was a span of 3 bases. This entry belongs to a study of T cells in Graves' hyperthyroidism and ophthalmopathy. General study findings and limits: A model of 13 V-J features distinguished ophthalmopathy from stable hyperthyroidism. Most thyroid clonotypes with frequency above 0.001 were detected in blood.

The material sequenced was blood. The chain is built from TRBV2 and TRBJ1-4; D gene ambiguous. The clonotype originates from a man in his forties or fifties with Graves' ophthalmopathy. CDR3 bases: TGTGCCAGCAGTCGGGAAAAACTGTTTTTT. Amino acids: CASSREKLFF.